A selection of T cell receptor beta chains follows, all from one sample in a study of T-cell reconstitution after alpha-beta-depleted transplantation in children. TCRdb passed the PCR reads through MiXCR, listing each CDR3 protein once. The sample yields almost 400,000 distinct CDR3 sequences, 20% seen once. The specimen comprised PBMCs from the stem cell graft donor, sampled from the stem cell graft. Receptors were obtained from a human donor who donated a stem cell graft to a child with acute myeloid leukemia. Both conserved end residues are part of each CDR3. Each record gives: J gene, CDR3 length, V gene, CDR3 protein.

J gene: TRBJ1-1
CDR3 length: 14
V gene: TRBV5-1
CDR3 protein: CASTVQGFDTEAFF

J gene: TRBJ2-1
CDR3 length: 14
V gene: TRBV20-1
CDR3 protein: CSASRLSSYNEQFF

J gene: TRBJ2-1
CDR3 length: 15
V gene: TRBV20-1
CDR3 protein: CSAGGSHSSYNEQFF

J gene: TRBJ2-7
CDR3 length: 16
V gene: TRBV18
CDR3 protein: CASSPQGRVFRYEQYF

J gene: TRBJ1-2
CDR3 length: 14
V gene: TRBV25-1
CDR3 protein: CASSQSTGAYGYTF

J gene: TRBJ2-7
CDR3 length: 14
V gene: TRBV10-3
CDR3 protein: CAISGVYGNYEQYF

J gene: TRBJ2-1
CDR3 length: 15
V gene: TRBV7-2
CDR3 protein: CASSLKQSSYNEQFF

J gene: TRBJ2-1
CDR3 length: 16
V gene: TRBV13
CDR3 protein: CASSARGKSSYNEQFF

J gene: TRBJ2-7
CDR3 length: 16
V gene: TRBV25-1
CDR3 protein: CASSERARGPANEQYF

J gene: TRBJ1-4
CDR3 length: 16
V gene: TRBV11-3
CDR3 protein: CASSPYRGTTNEKLFF

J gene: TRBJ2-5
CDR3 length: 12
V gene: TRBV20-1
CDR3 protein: CSAAGDQETQYF

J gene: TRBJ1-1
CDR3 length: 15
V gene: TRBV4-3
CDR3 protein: CASSRTWTGGTEAFF

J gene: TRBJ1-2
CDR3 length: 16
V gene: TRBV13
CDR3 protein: CASSSDRGLQGYGYTF

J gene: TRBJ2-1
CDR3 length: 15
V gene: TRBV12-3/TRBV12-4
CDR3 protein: CASSPGQGAENEQFF

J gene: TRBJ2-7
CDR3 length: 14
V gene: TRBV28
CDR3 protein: CASSLASGRNEQYF

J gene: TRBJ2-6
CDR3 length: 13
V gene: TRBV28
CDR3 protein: CASIASGANVLTF

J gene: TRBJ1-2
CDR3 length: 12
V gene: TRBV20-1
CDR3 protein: CSAEKTGGGYTF

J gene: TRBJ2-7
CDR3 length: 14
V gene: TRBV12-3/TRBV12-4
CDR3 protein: CASSSGTSVYEQYF

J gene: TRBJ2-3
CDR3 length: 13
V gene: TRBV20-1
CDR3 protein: CSAGEGTLDTQYF

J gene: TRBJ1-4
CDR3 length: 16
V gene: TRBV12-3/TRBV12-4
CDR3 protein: CASSSRQDVTNEKLFF

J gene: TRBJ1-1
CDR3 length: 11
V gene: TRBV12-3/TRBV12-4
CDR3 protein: CASRTNTEAFF

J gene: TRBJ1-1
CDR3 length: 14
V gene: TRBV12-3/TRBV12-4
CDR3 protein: CASSPDPRNTEAFF

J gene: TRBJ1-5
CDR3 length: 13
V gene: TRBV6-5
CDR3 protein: CASSSGGNQPQHF

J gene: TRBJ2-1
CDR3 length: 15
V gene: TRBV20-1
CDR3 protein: CSPNGASGRANEQFF

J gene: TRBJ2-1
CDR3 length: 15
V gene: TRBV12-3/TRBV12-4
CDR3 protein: CASIPPGQGRNEQFF

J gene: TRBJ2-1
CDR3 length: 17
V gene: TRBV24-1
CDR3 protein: CATSDPTGTGGFVEQFF